One sample yielded the 25 T cell receptor beta chains listed below, sequenced in a study of T cell repertoires in cytomegalovirus infection. TCRdb called the reads again in MiXCR, with one record for every CDR3 protein. The table shows about 570,000 distinct CDR3 sequences, with roughly 42% occurring only once. The antigens for these receptors are not known. The specimen was cultured PBMCs, collected from culture after CMV antigen stimulation. These receptors all come from a human donor in good health (CMV status not recorded). Some clones in this sample may be carry-over from other donors' samples.

Ten or more counts support this clonotype. The chain links TRBV7-9 to TRBJ1-6; D unclear. Germline CDR1 and CDR2: SEHNR and FQNEAQ (reference sequence). CDR3 length: 13 residues. V was shortened by 2 bases and J by 10 bases, with 9 bases between the two germline ends. CDR3 protein: CASSLRTLSPLHF. As DNA, the CDR3 is TGTGCCAGCAGCTTACGAACGTTATCACCCCTCCACTTT.

V is TRBV6-2 or TRBV6-3 and J is TRBJ2-7; a weak D match, TRBD2 (5 bases). Germline V CDR1 and CDR2: MNHEY, SVGEGT. The V and J ends lost 7 bases and 6 bases respectively, with 13 bases between them. This CDR3 is built from 12 residues. In DNA form, the CDR3 reads TGTGCCAGCACTCCGCGGGTGGGCGAGCAGTACTTC. Translating gives CASTPRVGEQYF.

This clonotype appeared a few times. CDR3 bases: TGCAGTGCTCACCCGGGGGGGGGGACCCAGTACTTC. Amino acid sequence: CSAHPGGGTQYF. The V call is TRBV20-1, the J call TRBJ2-5, with 8 positions matching TRBD2. Germline values: CDR1 DFQATT, CDR2 SNEGSKA (reference sequence). The CDR3 spans 12 residues. With V trimmed by 5 bases and J by 7 bases, 6 bases remained unmatched.

There are a few counts of this clonotype. The chain recombines TRBV14 with TRBJ1-5, with D hard to call. The CDR3 runs 10 residues. V shed 10 bases and J shed 7 bases, with 8 bases lying between them. Germline V gene data show CDR1 as SGHDN and CDR2 as FVKESK. CDR3 in amino acids: CANLQQPQHF. For the CDR3, the DNA is TGTGCCAACCTACAACAGCCCCAGCATTTT.

The gene calls are TRBV11-2 and TRBJ2-1; 8 bases agree with TRBD2. Germline CDR1 and CDR2: SGHAT and FQNNGV. Trimming took 3 bases from V and 7 from J; bases not matched to a gene: 8. The CDR3 is 15 amino acids. DNA for the CDR3: TGTGCCAGCAGCTTTGCGGGGGGCTTTTTTAATGAGCAGTTCTTC. Its translation is CASSFAGGFFNEQFF.

V and J are TRBV7-2 and TRBJ2-5; 11 nucleotides match TRBD2. CDR1 is SGHTA, CDR2 FQGNSA, per germline. Trimming at V came to 5 bases and at J to 3 bases, leaving 14 bases not matched to a gene. The CDR3 is 18 amino acids. CDR3 in amino acids: CASSHIAGGPRGEETQYF. CDR3 DNA sequence: TGTGCCAGCAGCCATATAGCGGGAGGGCCTAGGGGTGAAGAGACCCAGTACTTC.

The V and J genes are TRBV28 and TRBJ2-1; 7 bases are a match to TRBD1. The CDR3 extends over 15 amino acids. The germline CDR1 and CDR2 sequences are MDHEN and SYDVKM. The ends lost 2 bases at V and 4 bases at J; junction bases unmatched: 5. The CDR3: CASSLVTGEYNEQFF. The CDR3 DNA reads TGTGCCAGCAGTTTAGTAACAGGGGAGTACAATGAGCAGTTCTTC.

The rearrangement links TRBV3-1 to TRBJ2-1; D may be TRBD1 or TRBD2 (6 bases each). The CDR3 runs to 16 residues. The V end was cut by 4 bases, the J end by 0 bases, with 13 bases between. Germline V gene lookup returns CDR1 LGHDT and CDR2 YNNKEL (reference sequence). The CDR3 nucleotides read TGTGCCAGCAGCCCCAAGGGGGGCGGCTCCTACAATGAGCAGTTCTTC. Translation gives CASSPKGGGSYNEQFF.

The rearrangement links TRBV5-6 to TRBJ2-7, with 8 positions matching TRBD1. The CDR3 is 16 amino acids. The junction had 12 bases not matched to a gene; V was cut back by 4 bases and J by 3 bases. Germline values: CDR1 SGHDT, CDR2 YYEEEE. The CDR3 region is CASSPGTGDSFYEQYF. Here the CDR3 DNA reads TGTGCCAGCAGCCCTGGGACAGGAGATAGTTTCTACGAGCAGTACTTC.

This clonotype was detected many times. This sequence joins TRBV7-2 and TRBJ1-1, with 7 bases fitting TRBD1. Per the germline V gene, CDR1 is SGHTA and CDR2 is FQGNSA. The CDR3 length is 13 residues. V was clipped by 1 base and J by 7 bases; unmatched bases: 3. The CDR3 DNA is TGTGCCAGCAGCTTAGAAACAGGGGATGAAGCTTTCTTT. It translates to CASSLETGDEAFF.

This chain connects TRBV12-3 or TRBV12-4 to TRBJ2-2; D possibly corresponds to TRBD2 (6 bases). V was trimmed by 6 bases and J by 4 bases, leaving 15 bases between them. The CDR3 is 15 residues long. CDR3: CASRPTGVGTGELFF. The CDR3, as DNA: TGTGCCAGCAGGCCGACGGGGGTTGGCACCGGGGAGCTGTTTTTT.

The J gene is TRBJ2-5, the V gene TRBV6-2 or TRBV6-3; the match to TRBD2 covers 9 bases. The CDR3 is 17 residues long. The J segment lost 3 bases and the V segment lost 4 bases, leaving 12 bases of the junction unmatched. Per germline, CDR1 MNHEY and CDR2 SVGEGT. CDR3 amino acids: CASSSRGGTRDKETQYF. The CDR3 DNA reads as TGTGCCAGCAGTTCGCGGGGGGGCACCCGGGATAAAGAGACCCAGTACTTC.

The chain links TRBV24-1 to TRBJ2-1, with D possibly matching TRBD2 (6 bases). Germline CDR1 is KGHDR and CDR2 is SFDVKD. Trimming stripped 4 bases from V and 5 bases from J, with 17 bases between. The CDR3 is 16 amino acids. The CDR3 DNA reads TGTGCCACCAGTGACGACCTCGGAGGGATCCACAATGAGCAGTTCTTC. Translating gives CATSDDLGGIHNEQFF.

The rearrangement uses TRBV7-9 and TRBJ2-3, with TRBD2 matching over 7 bases. Germline CDR1 reads SEHNR; CDR2 reads FQNEAQ (reference sequence). Germline trimming cut 5 bases from V and 3 bases from J; bases unmatched to any gene: 8. The CDR3 covers 15 residues. DNA of the CDR3: TGTGCCAGCAGCCCGCCGAGTAGCGGGACAGATACGCAGTATTTT. This translates into CASSPPSSGTDTQYF.

This clonotype was recorded many times. The V and J genes are TRBV7-2 and TRBJ2-1; perhaps D is TRBD1 or TRBD2 (5 bases each). The length of the CDR3 is 12 residues. V gave up 5 bases and J gave up 9 bases, with 11 bases separating them. CDR1 and CDR2 from the germline V gene are SGHTA and FQGNSA. This CDR3 is CASSLTRGEQFF. The CDR3 bases are TGTGCCAGCAGCCTTACGAGGGGTGAGCAGTTCTTC.

This clonotype was recorded a few times. V gene TRBV7-6 combines with J gene TRBJ2-7; TRBD1 might be the D (5 bases). The germline V gene has CDR1 SGHVS and CDR2 FNYEAQ. With 4 bases removed from V and 2 bases from J, the gap between germline ends came to 15 bases. This CDR3 is 15 amino acids long. The CDR3 loop reads CASSSLPDTAYEQYF. DNA for the CDR3: TGTGCCAGCAGCTCTCTCCCGGACACAGCCTACGAGCAGTACTTC.

This clonotype was picked up a small number of times. This chain links TRBV7-2 with TRBJ2-5; D is undetermined. CDR3 length equals 13 residues. The V gene's germline CDR1 is SGHTA and CDR2 FQGNSA. V was cut by 1 base and J by 0 bases, with 3 bases left in between. In DNA form, the CDR3 reads TGTGCCAGCAGCTTAGTTAACCAAGAGACCCAGTACTTC. Its translation is CASSLVNQETQYF.

This sequence joins TRBV30 and TRBJ1-1; D is undetermined. Germline V gene lookup returns CDR1 GTSNPN and CDR2 SVGIG (reference sequence). V gave up 4 bases and J gave up 5 bases, with 11 bases separating them. The CDR3 has 12 amino acids. The CDR3 sequence: CAWIIGPTEAFF. The CDR3 coding sequence is TGTGCCTGGATTATCGGGCCAACTGAAGCTTTCTTT.

This chain joins TRBV12-5 and TRBJ2-3; D is possibly TRBD1 (6 bases). This CDR3 has 15 residues. V was trimmed by 6 bases and J by 3 bases, leaving 16 bases between them. CDR1 and CDR2 from the germline V gene are LGHNT and FRNRAP. The DNA of the CDR3 is TGTGCTAGTGGATACGGGACAACCATGACAGATACGCAGTATTTT. Encoded protein: CASGYGTTMTDTQYF. The complete variable domain, with remaining parts taken from reference TRBV12-5 and TRBJ2-3, reads DARVTQTPRHKVTEMGQEVTMRCQPILGHNTVFWYRQTMMQGLELLAYFRNRAPLDDSGMPKDRFSAEMPDATLATLKIQPSEPRDSAVYFCASGYGTTMTDTQYFGPGTRLTVL.

The CDR3 DNA reads TGCGCCAGCAGCTGGACTGGCGGGGGGGGTAATGAGCAGTTCTTC. Translated, it gives CASSWTGGGGNEQFF. V is TRBV5-1 and J is TRBJ2-1; 9 bases line up with TRBD2. V lost 3 bases to trimming and J lost 7 bases; unmatched junction nucleotides: 8. This CDR3 contains 15 residues. Germline V lookup: CDR1 SGHRS, CDR2 YFSETQ.

The rearrangement links TRBV7-2 to TRBJ2-2; D unresolved. V lost 2 bases, J lost 0 bases, and 7 bases lay in between. This CDR3 has 15 amino acids. CDR1 and CDR2 (germline): SGHTA, FQGNSA. CDR3 sequence reads: CASSLPASNTGELFF. DNA of the CDR3: TGTGCCAGCAGCTTACCGGCATCGAACACCGGGGAGCTGTTTTTT.

The V and J genes are TRBV29-1 and TRBJ2-1; tentative D call: TRBD2 (6 bases). V was trimmed by 3 bases and J by 6 bases, leaving 12 bases between them. The CDR3 spans 13 residues. Germline V CDR1 and CDR2: SQVTM, ANQGSEA. The CDR3 DNA reads as TGCAGCGTTGATCAGGGAGGTGGCAATGAGCAGTTCTTC. Protein sequence: CSVDQGGGNEQFF.

This clonotype appeared many times. This chain links TRBV7-6 with TRBJ2-1, with 8 bases lining up with TRBD2. The CDR3 length is 15 residues. Germline CDR1 reads SGHVS; CDR2 reads FNYEAQ. The J segment lost 0 bases and the V segment lost 6 bases, leaving 4 bases of the junction unmatched. In DNA form, the CDR3 reads TGTGCCAGCAGTCGAAGCGGGAGCTCCTACAATGAGCAGTTCTTC. It codes for CASSRSGSSYNEQFF.

This clonotype was detected only a few times. The chain employs TRBV6-6 and TRBJ2-1; D gene unclear. CDR3 length equals 12 residues. CDR1 is MNHNY, CDR2 SVGAGI, per germline (reference sequence). Trimming took 5 bases from V and 2 from J, leaving 4 bases between them. CDR3 nucleotides: TGTGCCAGCAGTGTAGCCTACAATGAGCAGTTCTTC. Translation gives CASSVAYNEQFF.

This clonotype was detected a few times. The chain combines TRBV7-2 with TRBJ2-3; 8 bases match TRBD2. The CDR3 has 12 amino acids. Germline V gene data show CDR1 as SGHTA and CDR2 as FQGNSA. The V segment lost 1 base and the J segment 13 bases; nucleotides outside the gene matches: 4. The CDR3 DNA reads as TGTGCCAGCAGCTTAGATGGGGGACTAGAGTATTTT. The encoded protein is CASSLDGGLEYF.